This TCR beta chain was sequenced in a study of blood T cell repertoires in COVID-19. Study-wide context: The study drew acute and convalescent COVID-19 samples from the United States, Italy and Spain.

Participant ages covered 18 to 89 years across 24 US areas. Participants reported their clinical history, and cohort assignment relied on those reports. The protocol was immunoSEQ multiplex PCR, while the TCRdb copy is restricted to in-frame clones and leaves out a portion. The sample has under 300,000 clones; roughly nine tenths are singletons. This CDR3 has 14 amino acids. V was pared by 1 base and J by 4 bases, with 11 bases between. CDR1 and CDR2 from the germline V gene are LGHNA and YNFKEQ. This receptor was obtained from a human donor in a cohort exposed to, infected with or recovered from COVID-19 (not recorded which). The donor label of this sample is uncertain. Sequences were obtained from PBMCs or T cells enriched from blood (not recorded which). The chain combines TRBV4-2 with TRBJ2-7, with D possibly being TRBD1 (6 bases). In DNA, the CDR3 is TGTGCCAGCAGCCAAGCCAACAGGGTTTACGAGCAGTACTTC. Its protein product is CASSQANRVYEQYF.